The 11 T cell receptor beta chains presented below share a single source sample, sequenced in a study of T cells in tuberculosis. Data came from immunoSEQ multiplex PCR; TCRdb stores just in-frame clones and leaves some out. The sample yields about 34,000 clones, roughly 90% seen once. As to time point: new active TB diagnosis, blood taken before or within 7 days of starting treatment. Sequenced here: PBMCs, sampled at tuberculosis diagnosis. The source is an adult with tuberculosis.

This clone appeared once. The genes are TRBV30 and TRBJ1-5, with D maybe TRBD1 (5 bases). The CDR3 extends over 12 amino acids. From germline, CDR1 is GTSNPN and CDR2 SVGIG (reference sequence). Trimming pared 5 bases from V and 4 bases from J, leaving 9 bases between. CDR3 coding DNA: TGTGCCTGGGACAGAATAAATCAGCCCCAGCATTTT. As protein: CAWDRINQPQHF.

The chain uses TRBV6-6 and TRBJ2-7; 8 bases align to TRBD2. The junction had 11 bases not matched to a gene; V was cut back by 6 bases and J by 7 bases. The CDR3 runs to 14 residues. In germline, CDR1 is MNHNY, CDR2 SVGAGI (reference sequence). The CDR3 nucleotides are TGTGCCAGCAGGATTAGCGGGGTCTCCGGTGAGCAGTACTTC. Amino acids: CASRISGVSGEQYF.

The chain joins TRBV13 to TRBJ1-3, with D possibly TRBD1 on 6 matching bases. CDR3 length: 15 residues. Germline V gene data show CDR1 as PRHDT and CDR2 as FYEKMQ (reference sequence). Trimming took off 5 bases at V and 1 base at J, with 12 bases between the two ends. CDR3 sequence reads: CASSGQQGSGNTIYF. The CDR3 coding sequence is TGTGCCAGCAGCGGACAACAGGGATCTGGAAACACCATATATTTT. The full variable domain, completed using reference TRBV13 and TRBJ1-3, is AAGVIQSPRHLIKEKRETATLKCYPIPRHDTVYWYQQGPGQDPQFLISFYEKMQSDKGSIPDRFSAQQFSDYHSELNMSSLELGDSALYFCASSGQQGSGNTIYFGEGSWLTVV.

This chain connects TRBV9 to TRBJ2-3; TRBD2 matches at 10 bases. V shed 0 bases and J 3 bases; nucleotides not matched to a gene: 7. CDR1 is SGDLS, CDR2 YYNGEE, per germline. CDR3 length: 17 amino acids. The CDR3 bases are TGTGCCAGCAGCGTAGGGCCCCCTAGCGGGGGTACAGATACGCAGTATTTT. Amino acids: CASSVGPPSGGTDTQYF.

The chain combines TRBV15 with TRBJ2-6, with TRBD2 identical over 10 bases. V lost 5 bases to trimming and J lost 2 bases; unmatched junction nucleotides: 12. Per the germline V gene, CDR1 is LNHNV and CDR2 is YYDKDF (reference sequence). The CDR3 contains 19 residues. The CDR3 here is CATSAYAGTSVPGANVLTF. The CDR3, as DNA: TGTGCCACCAGCGCCTACGCGGGGACTAGCGTCCCTGGGGCCAACGTCCTGACTTTC.

CDR3 sequence reads: CATSRDRGGRYNEQFF. Written as DNA, the CDR3 is TGTGCCACCAGCAGAGATCGGGGGGGCCGGTACAATGAGCAGTTCTTC. This chain connects TRBV15 to TRBJ2-1; 8 nucleotides align to TRBD2. The CDR3 totals 16 residues. The germline CDR1 and CDR2 sequences are LNHNV and YYDKDF (reference sequence). V lost 0 bases to trimming and J lost 4 bases; unmatched junction nucleotides: 5.

V gene TRBV15 combines with J gene TRBJ2-2, with 11 bases fitting TRBD1. Germline CDR1 LNHNV, CDR2 YYDKDF (reference sequence). The ends lost 3 bases at V and 5 bases at J; junction bases unmatched: 5. The CDR3 has 16 residues. In DNA form, the CDR3 reads TGTGCCACCAGCAGTGGGACAGGGGGAGGGACCGGGGAGCTGTTTTTT. Its translation is CATSSGTGGGTGELFF.

CDR3 DNA sequence: TGTGCCAGCAGCCAATTCAGGCGGGGTTACAATGAGCAGTTCTTC. Translation: CASSQFRRGYNEQFF. V usage is TRBV14 and J usage is TRBJ2-1; weak D call: TRBD2 (6 bases). This CDR3 is 15 amino acids long. Trimming took off 2 bases at V and 4 bases at J, with 12 bases between the two ends. Germline V CDR1 and CDR2: SGHDN, FVKESK.

V gene TRBV30 combines with J gene TRBJ2-7; TRBD1 aligns across 7 bases. The length of the CDR3 is 12 residues. V shed 4 bases and J 6 bases; nucleotides not matched to a gene: 6. Germline V gene sequence: CDR1 GTSNPN, CDR2 SVGIG (reference sequence). CDR3 loop: CAWNRGPAEQYF. The CDR3 nucleotides are TGTGCCTGGAATAGGGGGCCGGCCGAGCAGTACTTC.

V is TRBV5-1 and J is TRBJ2-1, with TRBD2 identical over 14 bases. Trimming cost V 4 bases and J 9 bases; bases outside gene matches: 12. This CDR3 is built from 17 residues. The V gene's germline CDR1 is SGHRS and CDR2 YFSETQ. The CDR3 protein is CASSTSRLAGGPGEQFF. CDR3 DNA: TGCGCCAGCAGCACCTCCCGACTAGCGGGGGGGCCGGGTGAGCAGTTCTTC.

The chain is built from TRBV6-5 and TRBJ1-1, with TRBD1 identical over 10 bases. The germline V gene has CDR1 MNHEY and CDR2 SVGAGI. V shed 7 bases and J 0 bases; nucleotides not matched to a gene: 5. The CDR3 runs to 15 residues. This chain's CDR3 is CASTPTGGLNTEAFF. The CDR3 DNA reads as TGTGCCAGCACCCCGACAGGGGGCCTGAACACTGAAGCTTTCTTT.